The 21 T cell receptor beta chains presented below share a single source sample, sequenced in a study of beta chain features in type 1 diabetes. Since all of the isolated RNA was reverse transcribed, expressed TCRB transcripts were what got sequenced. Only in-frame clones appear in the TCRdb table, and some are missing; sequencing was by immunoSEQ multiplex PCR. Among 500,000 to 850,000 clones, about 14% were seen once, and the ten largest hold nearly 0.04%. Their specific antigens are unknown. Study-level points and caveats: When Type 1 diabetes patients were examined, their TCRB CDR3s proved moderately but significantly shorter in all four CD4+ subsets.

The sequencing input was naive CD4+ T cells from blood. These receptors all stem from a young man with type 1 diabetes.

This clone has a handful of counts. V gene TRBV14 combines with J gene TRBJ2-1; D gene uncertain. V was trimmed by 7 bases and J by 3 bases, leaving 4 bases between them. Per the germline V gene, CDR1 is SGHDN and CDR2 is FVKESK. This CDR3 is built from 11 residues. CDR3 nucleotide sequence: TGTGCCAGCAAGAACTACAATGAGCAGTTCTTC. Its translation: CASKNYNEQFF.

This clone was detected a few times. The CDR3 DNA reads as TGCGCCAGCAGCCTAGGGGACAGGGGAACTGAAGCTTTCTTT. Protein: CASSLGDRGTEAFF. The chain links TRBV5-1 to TRBJ1-1; TRBD1 matches at 10 bases. Germline lookup yields CDR1 SGHRS and CDR2 YFSETQ. The CDR3 runs to 14 residues. The trim removed 4 bases at V and 5 bases at J, leaving 5 bases unmatched.

The chain employs TRBV5-1 and TRBJ2-7; D remains unclear. The CDR3 runs to 14 residues. The ends were cut back, 0 bases at V and 3 bases at J, with 10 bases in the middle. CDR1 SGHRS and CDR2 YFSETQ come from the germline V gene. The CDR3 reads CASSLETELYEQYF. In DNA, the CDR3 is TGCGCCAGCAGCTTGGAGACGGAGCTCTACGAGCAGTACTTC.

This clone was seen a handful of times. The chain joins TRBV30 to TRBJ2-2; no clear D. This CDR3 region has 14 residues. The germline V and J ends were trimmed by 4 bases and 4 bases, with 13 bases remaining between them. From germline, CDR1 is GTSNPN and CDR2 SVGIG (reference sequence). Here the CDR3 reads CAWTLLASTGELFF. The CDR3 nucleotides are TGTGCCTGGACCTTGCTTGCTAGCACCGGGGAGCTGTTTTTT.

The genes are TRBV10-3 and TRBJ1-1; possibly TRBD1 for D (6 bases). The CDR3 loop spans 16 amino acids. V shed 2 bases and J shed 4 bases, with 17 bases lying between them. Per germline, CDR1 ENHRY and CDR2 SYGVKD. The CDR3 DNA follows: TGTGCCATCAGTGAGGGGCAGGGGACGGTTAGCACTGAAGCTTTCTTT. This sequence encodes CAISEGQGTVSTEAFF.

This clone was recorded a few times. The chain carries TRBV7-2 and TRBJ2-2; D unclear. Germline CDR1 reads SGHTA; CDR2 reads FQGNSA. The germline V and J ends were trimmed by 4 bases and 7 bases, with 13 bases remaining between them. The CDR3 consists of 14 residues. CDR3 DNA sequence: TGTGCCAGCAGCTCCGGCTGGGCGAACGGGGAGCTGTTTTTT. Its protein product is CASSSGWANGELFF.

This clone came up a few times. The J gene is TRBJ1-3, the V gene TRBV25-1; D ambiguous. The germline V gene encodes CDR1 MGHDK and CDR2 SYGVNS. Trimming shortened V by 2 bases and J by 8 bases, and 19 bases separated the two germline ends. The CDR3 covers 16 residues. The CDR3 reads CASSEMTREVPHTIYF. CDR3 nucleotides: TGTGCCAGCAGTGAAATGACCAGAGAAGTGCCGCACACCATATATTTT. Full variable domain (missing parts from reference TRBV25-1 and TRBJ1-3): EADIYQTPRYLVIGTGKKITLECSQTMGHDKMYWYQQDPGMELHLIHYSYGVNSTEKGDLSSESTVSRIRTEHFPLTLESARPSHTSQYLCASSEMTREVPHTIYFGEGSWLTVV.

The rearrangement uses TRBV2 and TRBJ1-6; TRBD1 matches 8 bases. In germline, CDR1 is SNHLY, CDR2 FYNNEI. The trim removed 5 bases at V and 9 bases at J, leaving 9 bases unmatched. This CDR3 region has 15 residues. The CDR3 DNA sequence: TGTGCCAGCAGTAGCGTACAGGGGGGAGGTTCACCCCTCCACTTT. It is translated as CASSSVQGGGSPLHF.

This clone was seen more than once but under ten times. This chain joins TRBV27 and TRBJ2-1, with 8 bases that match TRBD2. Losses at the gene ends were 5 bases for V and 6 bases for J; bases not matched to a gene: 12. The CDR3 is made up of 16 amino acids. Germline V lookup: CDR1 MNHEY, CDR2 SMNVEV (reference sequence). The CDR3 coding sequence is TGTGCCAGCAGTCTCCCACTAGCGGTTATCATCAATGAGCAGTTCTTC. This codes for CASSLPLAVIINEQFF.

CDR3 bases: TGTGCCAGCAGTTTCGCTGGAAACACCATATATTTT. Translated: CASSFAGNTIYF. The rearrangement uses TRBV28 and TRBJ1-3, with no clear D. CDR3 length: 12 amino acids. Germline lookup yields CDR1 MDHEN and CDR2 SYDVKM. Deletions cut 3 bases from V and 2 bases from J, with 2 bases between.

This clone was observed a handful of times. This sequence joins TRBV18 and TRBJ2-7; tentative D call: TRBD2 (6 bases). The CDR3 length is 14 residues. Germline V gives CDR1 KGHSH, CDR2 LQKENI. Trimming took off 4 bases at V and 5 bases at J, with 15 bases between the two ends. The chain's CDR3 is CASSLPGAPHEQYF. CDR3 DNA sequence: TGTGCCAGCTCACTCCCGGGAGCCCCGCACGAGCAGTACTTC.

This clone was seen more than once but under ten times. V gene TRBV29-1 combines with J gene TRBJ1-1; D not resolved. Germline lookup yields CDR1 SQVTM and CDR2 ANQGSEA. The CDR3 totals 13 residues. Trimming stripped 2 bases from V and 0 bases from J, with 7 bases between. The CDR3 protein is CSVETQLNTEAFF. The CDR3 bases are TGCAGCGTTGAAACACAGCTGAACACTGAAGCTTTCTTT.

V usage is TRBV2 and J usage is TRBJ2-4; D is undetermined. With 6 bases removed from V and 1 base from J, the gap between germline ends came to 16 bases. The CDR3 is made up of 16 amino acids. Germline V CDR1 and CDR2: SNHLY, FYNNEI. The chain's CDR3 is CASSAHSSLAKNIQYF. CDR3 bases: TGTGCCAGCAGCGCGCATTCTTCTCTGGCCAAAAACATTCAGTACTTC.

This clone was counted only a few times. V is TRBV18 and J is TRBJ2-7, with 9 bases identical to TRBD2. Looked up from germline, CDR1 is KGHSH and CDR2 is LQKENI. Unmatched junction bases numbered 3, after V lost 3 bases and J lost 3 bases. The CDR3 length is 14 residues. Here the CDR3 DNA reads TGTGCCAGCTCACCCCGCGGGGGGGACTACGAGCAGTACTTC. It encodes CASSPRGGDYEQYF.

This clone was detected a few times. This rearrangement joins TRBV18 to TRBJ2-5; a possible D gene is TRBD2 (5 bases). CDR3 length: 15 amino acids. Trimming left V 5 bases short and J 4 bases short, with 17 bases between. The germline V gene has CDR1 KGHSH and CDR2 LQKENI. For the CDR3, the DNA is TGTGCCAGCTCAACGGGGAATGGGTTTGGAGAGACCCAGTACTTC. This sequence encodes CASSTGNGFGETQYF.

This clone has only a few counts. This sample also contains other DNA sequences that code for the same CDR3. The chain carries TRBV5-1 and TRBJ2-1; 15 nucleotides agree with TRBD2. The junction had 5 bases not matched to a gene; V was cut back by 1 base and J by 6 bases. This CDR3 comprises 17 residues. Germline CDR1 is SGHRS and CDR2 is YFSETQ. CDR3 bases: TGCGCCAGCAGCTTGCCGGGACTAGCGGGAGGAACCAATGAGCAGTTCTTC. As protein: CASSLPGLAGGTNEQFF.

This clone was counted between two and nine times. The chain employs TRBV10-3 and TRBJ1-2; D might be TRBD1 (5 bases). Germline loops: CDR1 ENHRY, CDR2 SYGVKD. The CDR3 loop spans 15 amino acids. V lost 0 bases and J 4 bases, leaving 12 bases between the germline ends. In nucleotides, the CDR3 is TGTGCCATCAGTGAGTCGGGACCGGGAACCTATGGCTACACCTTC. Its translation is CAISESGPGTYGYTF.

This clone was seen a few times. The chain couples TRBV4-2 to TRBJ1-5; the match to TRBD1 covers 10 bases. The germline V gene has CDR1 LGHNA and CDR2 YNFKEQ. The CDR3 covers 15 residues. V was clipped by 2 bases and J by 4 bases; unmatched bases: 2. The chain's CDR3 is CASSQSGQGNQPQHF. Written as DNA, the CDR3 is TGTGCCAGCAGCCAATCGGGACAGGGGAATCAGCCCCAGCATTTT.

J is TRBJ2-7 and V is TRBV18; 11 bases are a match to TRBD1. This CDR3 region has 13 residues. Germline V gives CDR1 KGHSH, CDR2 LQKENI. V shed 3 bases and J 6 bases; nucleotides not matched to a gene: 1. CDR3 loop: CASSPDRGREQYF. CDR3 DNA: TGTGCCAGCTCACCGGACAGGGGGCGCGAGCAGTACTTC.

The V call is TRBV5-1, the J call TRBJ2-2; D not certain. This CDR3 comprises 12 residues. Trimming took 4 bases from V and 3 from J, leaving 4 bases between them. CDR1 SGHRS and CDR2 YFSETQ come from the germline V gene. CDR3 coding DNA: TGCGCCAGCAGCCTGTACACCGGGGAGCTGTTTTTT. Its translation: CASSLYTGELFF.

This chain uses TRBV2 with TRBJ2-5; D ambiguous. V was trimmed by 8 bases and J by 1 base, leaving 5 bases between them. The CDR3 is 11 amino acids. Germline V lookup: CDR1 SNHLY, CDR2 FYNNEI. The CDR3 DNA reads TGTGCCAGCGAGCTCCAAGAGACCCAGTACTTC. Translating it yields CASELQETQYF.